This T cell receptor (beta chain) appears in the sequencing data of a study of cytomegalovirus exposure and HLA in healthy donors (dated by TCRdb to 2015 to 2018). For context, the study as a whole: An earlier analysis of approximately 590 of the donors reported 250 to 350 Gb of sequence data and 120 million or so unique TCR beta sequences from roughly 200 million T cells. Roughly 300 gigabases of sequencing data and 78 million or so unique TCR sequences were included in an early release covering 550 to 650 HLA-typed donors. A later genetic analysis took genome-wide SNP genotypes for about three fifths of the 666 donors and used that subset as a discovery cohort. Across 300 to 400 genotyped donors of the cohort, an average of 235,054 unique TCR beta nucleotide sequences per donor were sequenced, and approximately 17% of those sequences were non-productive. The study aimed to test whether cataloging public T cell receptors could reveal signatures of past pathogen exposure. A separate validation cohort of roughly 130 different subjects was used in addition to the roughly 620-subject first cohort. In an earlier analysis of a few hundred of the donors, high-throughput TCR beta sequencing was used to judge whether each TCR beta V gene segment behaved as functional or pseudogenic. HLA typing covered class I and class II loci at four-digit resolution. Of the 350 to 450 genotyped donors, approximately 81% were placed in the genetic ancestry cluster associated with self-reported Caucasian donors. All discovery cohort repertoires had been generated using a single sequencing platform. The study profiled the T cell repertoires of hundreds of subjects by immunosequencing and related them to cytomegalovirus serostatus. High-throughput TCR immunosequencing, statistical association of individual TCRs with disease status, and machine learning were combined to predict cytomegalovirus infection status. A later analysis re-examined previously published TCR beta repertoires from about 670 donors and added high-resolution HLA genotyping to investigate patterns of TCR occurrence. The later analysis used no new phenotypic data to find candidate immune exposures, relying instead on TCR beta sequences and their occurrence across donors. Roughly five DR-DQ haplotypes were handled as single units for association and clustering, since linkage in the cohort was strong. Typing coverage differed by locus: A, B, C, DRB1 and DQB1 were typed in about 629-630 donors, DQA1 in around 500, DPA1 in 600 to 610, and DPB1 in 400 to 480. Donor age, sex, ethnicity and CMV serostatus were compiled together with the repertoire data. Here is what the overall study found, with its caveats: According to a later analysis, TCR association rates differed among HLA loci, with DRB1 alleles showing the most associated TCRs and HLA-C alleles showing the fewest. This cohort had only TCR beta chains sequenced, and the lack of alpha or paired-chain data limited which features could be detected. In the study, approximately 150 TCR beta chains were listed as associated with cytomegalovirus. For the cohort, immune exposure information was limited to CMV serostatus. Several of the top co-occurrence clusters appeared to be linked to parvovirus B19, influenza, CMV and Epstein-Barr virus, according to a later analysis. Strong co-occurrence of HLA alleles, especially DR and DQ, made assigning TCR associations to individual alleles difficult. In both the original and validation cohorts, the classifier was reported to diagnose cytomegalovirus status with high specificity and sensitivity. Because counts were too low, more than 15 rarely observed V segments, including chromosome 9 orphons, were excluded from the earlier analysis of some 590 of the donors. Because some donors lacked HLA typing at each locus, the association tests relied only on the typed subset. A later genetic analysis associated a missense DCLRE1C variant with V-gene and J-gene trimming of TCR beta chains, and an independent cohort replicated the association. In a later analysis, most CMV-associated TCR beta chains were found to appear HLA-restricted, with HLA associations seemingly driven largely by CMV exposure. Linkage disequilibrium might explain the correlated functional status among segregating V segments, but an unknown experimental factor could not be excluded. Most TCR sequences were observed very rarely across donors, whereas some public TCRs were present in many individuals. At a false discovery rate of 0.05, a later analysis linked some 17,000 TCR beta sequences to specific HLA alleles. Sequencing depth was assumed to be roughly uniform across donors in the presence/absence analyses, though that assumption may not hold. The authors suggested that the approach could potentially be extended to other disease states and immunological phenotypes. Some IMGT-functional V segments, including TRBV6-2 and TRBV6-3, could not be distinguished by the 87-base-pair reads and were therefore excluded. A few of the identified cytomegalovirus-associated TCR beta chains were confirmed in vitro to be specific for cytomegalovirus antigens. A later genetic analysis reported fewer N-insertions in productive TCRs among donors in an Asian-associated ancestry cluster than the approximately 670-donor mean. A cluster of highly shared sequence variants was judged likely to represent a technical artifact of the sequencing pipeline. A further reported finding was that TCR beta sequences accurately predicted the HLA-A and HLA-B alleles for most subjects in the first cohort. In an earlier analysis of approximately 600 of the donors, most TCR beta V segments were observed in productive rearrangements about 90% or about 30% of the time, broadly matching IMGT annotations. In a later analysis, HLA-associated TCR beta chains were found to be more clonally expanded and to have lower generation probabilities than equally common non-associated chains.

The method was the immunoSEQ multiplex PCR assay. The multiplex PCR relied on a mix of 60 forward primers for TCR Vbeta segments and 13 reverse primers for TCR Jbeta segments. Amplification of the CDR3 region of rearranged TCR beta genes was performed with a multiplex PCR assay on genomic DNA. The Illumina HiSeq System was used to sequence the amplified TCR beta libraries as 87-base-pair reads. The study's own analysis went as follows. Across the 670 or so repertoires, a later analysis counted approximately 75 million unique TCR beta chains, approximately 10 million of which were shared by at least two donors. Raw reads were error-corrected and collapsed into unique sequences with a nearest-neighbor algorithm that merged closely related sequences to remove PCR and sequencing errors. CDR3 sequences were aligned to IMGT reference sequences to assign V, D and J gene segments. For a sequence to be retained, a match of at least six nucleotides was required to both a V gene segment and a J gene segment. A rearrangement was called productive if the CDR3 had no stop codons and remained in frame with V and J, and every other rearrangement was called non-productive. Following IMGT convention, CDR3 was defined as the stretch from the second conserved V-encoded cysteine to the conserved J-encoded phenylalanine. Sequences without an unambiguous match to a single V gene segment were excluded from the earlier analysis of several hundred of the donors. An earlier analysis of 587 of the donors classified V segments as functional when productive rearrangements were above 56.7% and as segregating when the standard deviation between donors was above 5%. A statistical classification framework was built to diagnose cytomegalovirus status from the catalog of TCR beta chain sequences. V and J gene assignment, in a later analysis, came from comparing TCR nucleotide sequences with IMGT/GENE-DB human TR gene sequences. A later analysis assigned CDR3 sequences and most-parsimonious VDJ recombination scenarios with the TCRdist pipeline. In a later analysis, every TCR beta chain was defined by the combination of its CDR3 amino acid sequence and its V-gene family, and reads without a unique V-gene family were dropped. To address suspected cross-contamination and a sequencing artifact, a later analysis removed 550 to 750 highly shared, low-generation-probability nucleotide sequences. For each public chain, a later analysis derived a clonal expansion index from normalized ranks of inferred template counts within each repertoire. In a later analysis, generation probabilities were computed with a VDJ recombination model fitted to out-of-frame rearrangements, and the resulting probabilities were checked against IGoR. Hypergeometric tests were used in a later analysis to score TCR-TCR, TCR-HLA and TCR-CMV co-occurrence, with a repertoire-size bias correction applied to the TCR pairs. False discovery rates were estimated in a later analysis by permuting HLA or CMV assignments 20 times. In a later analysis, co-occurring TCRs were grouped with DBSCAN, and TCRdist sequence similarity was added when clustering was performed within HLA-allele-positive subsets. Repertoires with fewer than 30,000 or more than 120,000 public chains were left out of co-occurrence clustering, as were five repertoires with anomalous nucleotide sharing. In its TCRdb copy, this immuneACCESS table keeps in-frame sequences only and misses some clones. Where compared with another copy, unresolved V genes explain less than half of these, and the others have no known cause. V, J and clone size were drawn from that table, and D and trimming were deduced from the DNA. For this sample there are 150,000 to 200,000 clones; roughly 80% appear just once. The top ten clones comprise 7.7% of the sample.

Looking up the germline V gene yields CDR1 ENHRY and CDR2 SYGVKD. The CDR3, cysteine through phenylalanine, is 14 amino acids long. Of the read, only the CDR3 DNA is kept; its 42 bases are in frame from base 1. The trim is 11 bases for V and 2 bases for J, with a gap of 19 bases between the germline ends. The cohort consisted of 600 to 700 healthy bone marrow donors. Cohort members were all nominally healthy when sampled, although unrecorded immune exposures were likely present. The donor was CMV seropositive and belonged to the group of 250 to 300 seropositive cohort members. Each donor provided a peripheral blood sample, and peripheral blood mononuclear cells were used for TCR beta sequencing. Genomic DNA extraction from the blood cell samples was performed with the Qiagen DNeasy Blood Extraction Kit. Note on this clone: The specificity of this receptor is unknown. Per-nucleotide qualities are absent, and no much larger clonotype sits a single base away.

The receptor comes from a woman in her forties in good health and CMV-seropositive. The sample comprised PBMCs. The chain is made from TRBV10-3 and TRBJ2-7, and TRBD2 may be the D gene, going by 6 matching bases. The CDR3 has the sequence CAVRPGATAYEQYF. The nucleotides read TGTGCCGTAAGGCCGGGAGCGACAGCCTACGAGCAGTACTTC.